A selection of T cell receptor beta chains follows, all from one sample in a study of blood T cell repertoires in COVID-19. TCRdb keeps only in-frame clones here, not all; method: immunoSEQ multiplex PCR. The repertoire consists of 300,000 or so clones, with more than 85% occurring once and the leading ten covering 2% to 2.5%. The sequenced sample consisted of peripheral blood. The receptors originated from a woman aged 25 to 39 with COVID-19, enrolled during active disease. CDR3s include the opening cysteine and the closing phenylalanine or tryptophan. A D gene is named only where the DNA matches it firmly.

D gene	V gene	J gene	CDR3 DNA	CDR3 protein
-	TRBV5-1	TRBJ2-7	TGCGCCAGCAGCTTAGGCCCGGGAGTAGCCTACGAGCAGTACTTC	CASSLGPGVAYEQYF
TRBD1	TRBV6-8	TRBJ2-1	TGTGCCAGCAGTTCCGGGACAGATGTTAACAATGAGCAGTTCTTC	CASSSGTDVNNEQFF
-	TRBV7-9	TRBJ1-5	TGTGCCAGCAGTTCGTTTAGCAATCAGCCCCAGCATTTT	CASSSFSNQPQHF
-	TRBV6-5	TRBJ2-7	TGTGCCAGCAGGGCTTCAGGAGGAACCTACGAGCAGTACTTC	CASRASGGTYEQYF
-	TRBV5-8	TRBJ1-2	TGTGCCAGCAGCGGCAGGGTAGGCTATGGCTACACCTTC	CASSGRVGYGYTF
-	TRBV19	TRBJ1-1	TGTGCCAGTAGTATCGGGGTGAACACTGAAGCTTTCTTT	CASSIGVNTEAFF
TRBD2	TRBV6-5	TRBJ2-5	TGTGCCAGCACTAGTAGTAGCGGGAGTGTAGGGACCCAGTACTTC	CASTSSSGSVGTQYF
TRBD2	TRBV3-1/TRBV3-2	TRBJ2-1	TGTGCCAGCAGCCAAGATCCAGGAGCGGGAGTGGCGGTGCAGTTCTTC	CASSQDPGAGVAVQFF
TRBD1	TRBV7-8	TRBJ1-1	TGTGCCAGCAGCCGGGGGGACAGACTGAACACTGAAGCTTTCTTT	CASSRGDRLNTEAFF
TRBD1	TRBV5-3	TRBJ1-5	TGTGCCAGAAGTCCAGACAGGGTCTATAGCAATCAGCCCCAGCATTTT	CARSPDRVYSNQPQHF
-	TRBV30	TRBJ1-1	TGTGCCTGGAGTGTAGGAGGTACTGAAGCTTTCTTT	CAWSVGGTEAFF
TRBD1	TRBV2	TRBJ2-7	TGTGCCAGCAGTGACGGGACAGGGGTCTCCTACGAGCAGTACTTC	CASSDGTGVSYEQYF